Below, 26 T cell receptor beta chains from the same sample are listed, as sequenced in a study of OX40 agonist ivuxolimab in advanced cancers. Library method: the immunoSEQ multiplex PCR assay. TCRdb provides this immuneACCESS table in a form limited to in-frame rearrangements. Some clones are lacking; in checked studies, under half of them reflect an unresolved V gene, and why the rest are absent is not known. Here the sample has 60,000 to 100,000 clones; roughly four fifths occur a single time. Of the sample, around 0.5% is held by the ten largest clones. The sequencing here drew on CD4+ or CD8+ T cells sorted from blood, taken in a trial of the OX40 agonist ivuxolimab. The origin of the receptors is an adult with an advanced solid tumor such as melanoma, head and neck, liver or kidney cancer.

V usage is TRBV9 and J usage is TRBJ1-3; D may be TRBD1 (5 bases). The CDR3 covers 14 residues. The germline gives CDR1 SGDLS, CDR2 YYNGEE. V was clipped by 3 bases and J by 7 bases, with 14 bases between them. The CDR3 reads CASSATAAGNTIYF. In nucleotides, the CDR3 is TGTGCCAGCAGCGCGACAGCCGCGGGGAACACCATATATTTT. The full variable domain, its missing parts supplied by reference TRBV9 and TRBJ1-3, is DSGVTQTPKHLITATGQRVTLRCSPRSGDLSVYWYQQSLDQGLQFLIQYYNGEERAKGNILERFSAQQFPDLHSELNLSSLELGDSALYFCASSATAAGNTIYFGEGSWLTVV.

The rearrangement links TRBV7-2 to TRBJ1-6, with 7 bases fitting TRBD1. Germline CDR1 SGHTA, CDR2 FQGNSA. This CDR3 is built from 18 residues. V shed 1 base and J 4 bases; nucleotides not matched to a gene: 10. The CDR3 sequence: CASSLVGLQGQYNSPLHF. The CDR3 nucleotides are TGTGCCAGCAGCTTAGTCGGCCTACAGGGGCAATATAATTCACCCCTCCACTTT.

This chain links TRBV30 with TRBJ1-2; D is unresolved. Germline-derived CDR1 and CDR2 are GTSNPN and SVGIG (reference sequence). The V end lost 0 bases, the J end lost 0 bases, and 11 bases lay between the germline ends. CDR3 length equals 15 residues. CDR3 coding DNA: TGTGCCTGGAGTGTAAACAGATTAGCTAACTATGGCTACACCTTC. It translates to CAWSVNRLANYGYTF.

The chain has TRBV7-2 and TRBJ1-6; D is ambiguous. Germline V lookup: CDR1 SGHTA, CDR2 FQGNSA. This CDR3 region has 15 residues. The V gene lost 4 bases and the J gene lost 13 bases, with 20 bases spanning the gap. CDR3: CASSSSTVVPRPLHF. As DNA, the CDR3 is TGTGCCAGCAGCTCGTCAACGGTAGTCCCTAGGCCCCTCCACTTT.

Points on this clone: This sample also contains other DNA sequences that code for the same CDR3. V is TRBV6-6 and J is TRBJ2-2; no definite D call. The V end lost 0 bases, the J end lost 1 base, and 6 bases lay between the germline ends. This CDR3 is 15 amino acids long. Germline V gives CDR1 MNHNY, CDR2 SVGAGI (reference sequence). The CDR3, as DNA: TGTGCCAGCAGTTACTCGCAAGGGAACACCGGGGAGCTGTTTTTT. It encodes CASSYSQGNTGELFF.

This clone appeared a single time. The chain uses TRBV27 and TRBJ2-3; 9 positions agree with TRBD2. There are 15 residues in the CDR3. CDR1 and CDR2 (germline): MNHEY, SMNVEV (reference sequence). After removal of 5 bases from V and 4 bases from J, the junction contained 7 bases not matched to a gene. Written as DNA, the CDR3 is TGTGCCAGCAGTGGGACTAGCCTCCGCCCAGATACGCAGTATTTT. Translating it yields CASSGTSLRPDTQYF.

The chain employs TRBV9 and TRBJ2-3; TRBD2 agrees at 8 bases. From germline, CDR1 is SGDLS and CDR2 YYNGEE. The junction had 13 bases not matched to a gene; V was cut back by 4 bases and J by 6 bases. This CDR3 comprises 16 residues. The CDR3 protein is CASSPRPTSAFDTQYF. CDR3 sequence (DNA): TGTGCCAGCAGCCCGCGCCCGACTAGCGCATTCGATACGCAGTATTTT.

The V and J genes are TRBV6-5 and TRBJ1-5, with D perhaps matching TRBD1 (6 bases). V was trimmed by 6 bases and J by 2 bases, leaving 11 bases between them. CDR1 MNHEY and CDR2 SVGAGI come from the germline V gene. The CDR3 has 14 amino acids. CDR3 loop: CASSPRGRNQPQHF. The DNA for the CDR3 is TGTGCCAGCAGCCCCAGGGGACGCAATCAGCCCCAGCATTTT.

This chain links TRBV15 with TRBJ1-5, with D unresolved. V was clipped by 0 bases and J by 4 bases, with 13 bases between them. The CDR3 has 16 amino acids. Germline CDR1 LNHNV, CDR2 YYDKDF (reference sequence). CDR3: CATSRDQGQTNQPQHF. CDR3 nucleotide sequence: TGTGCCACCAGCAGAGATCAAGGGCAGACTAATCAGCCCCAGCATTTT.

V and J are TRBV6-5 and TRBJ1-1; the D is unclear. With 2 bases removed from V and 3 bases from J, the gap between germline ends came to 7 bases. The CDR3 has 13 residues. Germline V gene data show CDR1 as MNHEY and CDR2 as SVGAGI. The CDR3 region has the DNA TGTGCCAGCAGTTACGGCCAGTACACTGAAGCTTTCTTT. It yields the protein CASSYGQYTEAFF.

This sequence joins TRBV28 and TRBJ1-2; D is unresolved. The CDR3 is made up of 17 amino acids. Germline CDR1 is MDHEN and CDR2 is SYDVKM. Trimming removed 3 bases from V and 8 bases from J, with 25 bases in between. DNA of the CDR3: TGTGCCAGCAGTTTCGCGGGTACGCGGTACAGAGGTTACGGCTACACCTTC. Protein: CASSFAGTRYRGYGYTF.

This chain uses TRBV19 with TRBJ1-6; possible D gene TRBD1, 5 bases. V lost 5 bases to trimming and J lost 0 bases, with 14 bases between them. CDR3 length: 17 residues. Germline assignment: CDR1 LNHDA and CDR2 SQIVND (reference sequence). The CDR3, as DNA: TGTGCCAGTAGTGCGGGACGGCGGAGCTCCTATAATTCACCCCTCCACTTT. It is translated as CASSAGRRSSYNSPLHF.

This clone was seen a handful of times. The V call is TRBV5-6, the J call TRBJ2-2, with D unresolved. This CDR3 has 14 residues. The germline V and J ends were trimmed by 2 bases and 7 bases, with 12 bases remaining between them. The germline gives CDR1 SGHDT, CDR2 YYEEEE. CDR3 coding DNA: TGTGCCAGCAGCTTTTCCGGGTCCCACGGGGAGCTGTTTTTT. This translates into CASSFSGSHGELFF.

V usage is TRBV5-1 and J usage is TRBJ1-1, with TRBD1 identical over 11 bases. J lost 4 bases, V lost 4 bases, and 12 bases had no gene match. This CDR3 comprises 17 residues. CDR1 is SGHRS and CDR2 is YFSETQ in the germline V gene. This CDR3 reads CASSPTQPGTGGTEAFF. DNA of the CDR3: TGCGCCAGCAGCCCAACCCAGCCCGGGACAGGGGGCACTGAAGCTTTCTTT.

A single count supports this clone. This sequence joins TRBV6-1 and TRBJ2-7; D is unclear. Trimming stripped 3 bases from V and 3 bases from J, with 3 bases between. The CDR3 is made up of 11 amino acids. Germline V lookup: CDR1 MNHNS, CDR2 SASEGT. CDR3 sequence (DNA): TGTGCCAGCAGTGATAACTACGAGCAGTACTTC. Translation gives CASSDNYEQYF.

As DNA, the CDR3 is TGTGCCAGCTCACCCAGGGGAGGTGATTCTGGGGCCAACGTCCTGACTTTC. Translating gives CASSPRGGDSGANVLTF. The rearrangement links TRBV18 to TRBJ2-6; D tentatively fits TRBD1 or TRBD2 (6 bases each). The CDR3 spans 17 residues. Trimming pared 3 bases from V and 1 base from J, leaving 13 bases between. Per germline, CDR1 KGHSH and CDR2 LQKENI.

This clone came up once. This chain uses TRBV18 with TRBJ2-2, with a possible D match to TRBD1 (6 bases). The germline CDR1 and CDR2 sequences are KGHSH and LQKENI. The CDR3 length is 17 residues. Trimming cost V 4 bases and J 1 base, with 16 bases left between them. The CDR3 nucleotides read TGTGCCAGCTCACGGACCACCGGGACATTGAACACCGGGGAGCTGTTTTTT. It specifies CASSRTTGTLNTGELFF.

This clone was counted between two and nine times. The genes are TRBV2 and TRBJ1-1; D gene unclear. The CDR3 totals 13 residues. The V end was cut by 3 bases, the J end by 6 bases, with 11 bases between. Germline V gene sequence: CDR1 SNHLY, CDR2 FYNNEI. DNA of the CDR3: TGTGCCAGCAGTGATTGGGGAATAGCTGAAGCTTTCTTT. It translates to CASSDWGIAEAFF.

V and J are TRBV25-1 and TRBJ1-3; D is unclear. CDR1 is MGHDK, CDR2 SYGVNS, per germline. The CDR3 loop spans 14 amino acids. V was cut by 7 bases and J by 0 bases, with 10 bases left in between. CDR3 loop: CASMNGGSGNTIYF. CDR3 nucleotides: TGTGCCAGCATGAACGGAGGCTCTGGAAACACCATATATTTT.

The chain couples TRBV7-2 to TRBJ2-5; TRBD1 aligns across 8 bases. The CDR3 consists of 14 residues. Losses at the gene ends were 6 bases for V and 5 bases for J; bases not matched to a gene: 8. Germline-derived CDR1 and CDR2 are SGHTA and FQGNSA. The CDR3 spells CASSPYQGAETQYF. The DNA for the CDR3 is TGTGCCAGCAGTCCGTACCAGGGGGCGGAGACCCAGTACTTC.

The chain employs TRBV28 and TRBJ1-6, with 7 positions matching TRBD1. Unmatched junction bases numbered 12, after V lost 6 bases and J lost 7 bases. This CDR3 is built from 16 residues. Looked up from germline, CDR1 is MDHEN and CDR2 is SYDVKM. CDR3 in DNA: TGTGCCAGCAGAACGGGACAGAGGGCCTCCAATTCACCCCTCCACTTT. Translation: CASRTGQRASNSPLHF. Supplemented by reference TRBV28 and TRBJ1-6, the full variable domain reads DVKVTQSSRYLVKRTGEKVFLECVQDMDHENMFWYRQDPGLGLRLIYFSYDVKMKEKGDIPEGYSVSREKKERFSLILESASTNQTSMYLCASRTGQRASNSPLHFGNGTRLTVT.

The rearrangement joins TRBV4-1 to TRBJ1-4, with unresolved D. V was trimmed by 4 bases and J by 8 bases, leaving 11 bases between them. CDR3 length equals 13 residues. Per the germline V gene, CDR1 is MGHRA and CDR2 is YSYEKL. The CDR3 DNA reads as TGCGCCAGCAGCCTCTTAAGAGGAGAAAAACTGTTTTTT. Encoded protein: CASSLLRGEKLFF.

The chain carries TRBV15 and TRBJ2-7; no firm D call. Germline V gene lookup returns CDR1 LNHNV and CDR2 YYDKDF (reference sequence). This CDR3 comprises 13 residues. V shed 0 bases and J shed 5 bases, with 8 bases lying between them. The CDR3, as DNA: TGTGCCACCAGCAGAGATAATAGGCACGAGCAGTACTTC. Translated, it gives CATSRDNRHEQYF.

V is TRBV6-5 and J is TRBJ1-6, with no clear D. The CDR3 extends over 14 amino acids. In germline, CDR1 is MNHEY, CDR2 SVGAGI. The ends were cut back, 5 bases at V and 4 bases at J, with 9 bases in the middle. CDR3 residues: CASSPAVYNSPLHF. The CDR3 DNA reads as TGTGCCAGCAGTCCGGCTGTTTATAATTCACCCCTCCACTTT.

The CDR3 protein is CASSELTGRTEAFF. DNA of the CDR3: TGTGCCAGCAGTGAATTAACAGGGCGGACTGAAGCTTTCTTT. The chain combines TRBV25-1 with TRBJ1-1, with D tentatively TRBD1 (6 bases). The CDR3 totals 14 residues. Germline V gene lookup returns CDR1 MGHDK and CDR2 SYGVNS. The V and J ends lost 1 base and 5 bases respectively, with 11 bases between them.

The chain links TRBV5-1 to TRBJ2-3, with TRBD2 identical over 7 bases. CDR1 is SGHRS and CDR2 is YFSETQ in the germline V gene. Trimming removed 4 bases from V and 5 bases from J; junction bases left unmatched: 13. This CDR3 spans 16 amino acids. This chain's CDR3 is CASSLSAGTPGDTQYF. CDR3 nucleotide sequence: TGCGCCAGCAGCCTTTCAGCGGGGACCCCCGGAGATACGCAGTATTTT. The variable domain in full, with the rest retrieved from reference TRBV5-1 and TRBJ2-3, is KAGVTQTPRYLIKTRGQQVTLSCSPISGHRSVSWYQQTPGQGLQFLFEYFSETQRNKGNFPGRFSGRQFSNSRSEMNVSTLELGDSALYLCASSLSAGTPGDTQYFGPGTRLTVL.